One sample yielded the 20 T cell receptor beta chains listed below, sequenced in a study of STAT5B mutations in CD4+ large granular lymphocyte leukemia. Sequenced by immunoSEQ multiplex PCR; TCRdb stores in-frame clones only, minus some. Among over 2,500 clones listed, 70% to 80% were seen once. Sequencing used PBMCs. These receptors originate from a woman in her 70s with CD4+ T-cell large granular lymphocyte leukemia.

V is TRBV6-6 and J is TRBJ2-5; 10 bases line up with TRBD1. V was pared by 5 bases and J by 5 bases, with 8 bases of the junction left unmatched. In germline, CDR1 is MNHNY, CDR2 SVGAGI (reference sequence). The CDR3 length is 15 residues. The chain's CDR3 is CASSPGTGERETQYF. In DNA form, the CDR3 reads TGTGCCAGCAGTCCCGGGACAGGGGAACGGGAGACCCAGTACTTC.

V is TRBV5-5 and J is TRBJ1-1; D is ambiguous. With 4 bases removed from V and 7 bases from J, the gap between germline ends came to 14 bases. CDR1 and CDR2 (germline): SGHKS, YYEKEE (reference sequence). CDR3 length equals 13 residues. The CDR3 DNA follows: TGTGCCAGCAGCACTCCCCCAGGACGTGAAGCTTTCTTT. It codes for CASSTPPGREAFF.

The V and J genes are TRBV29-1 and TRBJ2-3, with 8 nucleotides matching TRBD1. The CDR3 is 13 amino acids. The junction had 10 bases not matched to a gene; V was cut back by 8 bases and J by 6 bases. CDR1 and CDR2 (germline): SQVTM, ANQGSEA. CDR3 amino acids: CSHRTGMGDTQYF. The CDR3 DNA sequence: TGCAGCCACAGGACAGGGATGGGTGATACGCAGTATTTT.

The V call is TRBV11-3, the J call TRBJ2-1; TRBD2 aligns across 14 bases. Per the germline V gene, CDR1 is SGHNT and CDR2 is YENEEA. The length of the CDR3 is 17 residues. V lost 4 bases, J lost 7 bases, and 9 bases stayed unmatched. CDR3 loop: CASSSRGGTSGRNEQFF. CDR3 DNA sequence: TGTGCCAGCAGCTCCCGGGGGGGGACTAGCGGGAGAAATGAGCAGTTCTTC.

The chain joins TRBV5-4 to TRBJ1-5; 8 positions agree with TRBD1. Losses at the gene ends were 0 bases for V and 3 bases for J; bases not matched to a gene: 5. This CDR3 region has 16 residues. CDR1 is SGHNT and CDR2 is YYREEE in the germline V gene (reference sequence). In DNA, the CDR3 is TGTGCCAGCAGCTTGGAGGGGGACAGGTACAATCAGCCCCAGCATTTT. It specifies CASSLEGDRYNQPQHF.

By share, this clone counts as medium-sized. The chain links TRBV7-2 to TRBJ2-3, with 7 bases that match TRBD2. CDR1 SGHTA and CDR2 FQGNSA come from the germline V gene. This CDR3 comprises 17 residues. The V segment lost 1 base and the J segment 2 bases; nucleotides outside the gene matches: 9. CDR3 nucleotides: TGTGCCAGCAGCTTAGTCGTATCGGGGGGATACACAGATACGCAGTATTTT. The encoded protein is CASSLVVSGGYTDTQYF.

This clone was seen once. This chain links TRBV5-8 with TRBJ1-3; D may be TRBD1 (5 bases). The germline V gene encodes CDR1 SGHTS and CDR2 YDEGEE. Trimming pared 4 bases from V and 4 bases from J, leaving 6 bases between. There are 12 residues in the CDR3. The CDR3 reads CASSRQGNTIYF. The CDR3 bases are TGTGCCAGCAGCCGACAGGGAAACACCATATATTTT.

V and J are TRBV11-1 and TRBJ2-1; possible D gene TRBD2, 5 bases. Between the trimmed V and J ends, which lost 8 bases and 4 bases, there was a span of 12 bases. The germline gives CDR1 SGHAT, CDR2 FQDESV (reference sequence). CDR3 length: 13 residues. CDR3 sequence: CASARSGYNEQFF. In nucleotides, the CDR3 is TGTGCCAGCGCTCGGAGCGGTTACAATGAGCAGTTCTTC. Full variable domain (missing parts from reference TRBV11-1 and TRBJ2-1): EAEVAQSPRYKITEKSQAVAFWCDPISGHATLYWYRQILGQGPELLVQFQDESVVDDSQLPKDRFSAERLKGVDSTLKIQPAELGDSAMYLCASARSGYNEQFFGPGTRLTVL.

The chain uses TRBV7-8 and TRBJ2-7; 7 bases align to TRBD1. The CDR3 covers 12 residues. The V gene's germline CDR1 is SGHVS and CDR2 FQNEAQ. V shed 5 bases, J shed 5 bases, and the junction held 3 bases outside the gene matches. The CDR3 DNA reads TGTGCCAGCAGCCTAGACAGGGACGAGCAGTACTTC. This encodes CASSLDRDEQYF. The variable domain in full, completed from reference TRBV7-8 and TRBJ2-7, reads GAGVSQSPRYKVAKRGQDVALRCDPISGHVSLFWYQQALGQGPEFLTYFQNEAQLDKSGLPSDRFFAERPEGSVSTLKIQRTQQEDSAVYLCASSLDRDEQYFGPGTRLTVT.

CDR3 nucleotides: TGTGCCAGCAGCCCCAGGACTAGCGGGAGTTTGACAGATACGCAGTATTTT. Translation gives CASSPRTSGSLTDTQYF. The chain couples TRBV4-2 to TRBJ2-3, with 13 bases that match TRBD2. The CDR3 covers 17 residues. Looked up from germline, CDR1 is LGHNA and CDR2 is YNFKEQ. V lost 4 bases, J lost 3 bases, and 7 bases stayed unmatched.

CDR3 in DNA: TGTGCCAGCAGCCAGGGACAGTTCAATCAGCCCCAGCATTTT. The encoded protein is CASSQGQFNQPQHF. V usage is TRBV4-2 and J usage is TRBJ1-5; 7 positions agree with TRBD1. In germline, CDR1 is LGHNA, CDR2 YNFKEQ. V lost 3 bases and J lost 3; bases outside the gene matches: 2. The CDR3 extends over 14 amino acids.

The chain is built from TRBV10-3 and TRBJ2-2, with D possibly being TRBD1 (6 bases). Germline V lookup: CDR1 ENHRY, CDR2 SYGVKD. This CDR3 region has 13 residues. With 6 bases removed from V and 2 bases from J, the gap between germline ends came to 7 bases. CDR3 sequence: CAIRQGNTGELFF. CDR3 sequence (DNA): TGTGCCATCAGACAGGGAAACACCGGGGAGCTGTTTTTT.

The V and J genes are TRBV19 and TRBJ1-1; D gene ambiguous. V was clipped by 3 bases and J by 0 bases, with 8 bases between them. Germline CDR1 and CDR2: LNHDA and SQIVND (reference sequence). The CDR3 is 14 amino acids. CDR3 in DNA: TGTGCCAGTAGTATGCGGCACCTGAACACTGAAGCTTTCTTT. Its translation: CASSMRHLNTEAFF.

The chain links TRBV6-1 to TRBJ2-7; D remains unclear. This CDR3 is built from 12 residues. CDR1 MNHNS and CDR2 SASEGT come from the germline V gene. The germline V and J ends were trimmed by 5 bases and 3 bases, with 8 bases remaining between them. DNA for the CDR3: TGTGCCAGCAGTCTTGGCTTCTACGAGCAGTACTTC. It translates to CASSLGFYEQYF.

The CDR3 DNA reads TGTGCCACCAGCACGGCACTTAGCGGGAGGTACGAGCAGTACTTC. Translation: CATSTALSGRYEQYF. This sequence joins TRBV15 and TRBJ2-7, with 10 bases identical to TRBD2. Germline V CDR1 and CDR2: LNHNV, YYDKDF (reference sequence). The CDR3 covers 15 residues. V lost 4 bases, J lost 4 bases, and 7 bases stayed unmatched.

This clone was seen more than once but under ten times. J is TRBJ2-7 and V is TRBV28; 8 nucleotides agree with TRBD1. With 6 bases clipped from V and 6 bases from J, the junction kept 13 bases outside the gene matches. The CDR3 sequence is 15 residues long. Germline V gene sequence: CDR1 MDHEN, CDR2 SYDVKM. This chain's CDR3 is CASSSPGQGIGEQYF. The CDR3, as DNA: TGTGCCAGCAGCTCCCCCGGACAGGGTATAGGCGAGCAGTACTTC.

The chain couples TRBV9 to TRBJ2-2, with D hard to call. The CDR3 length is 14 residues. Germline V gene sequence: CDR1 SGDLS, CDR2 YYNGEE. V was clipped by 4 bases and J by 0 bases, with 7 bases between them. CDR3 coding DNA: TGTGCCAGCAGCCCGAGGACGAACACCGGGGAGCTGTTTTTT. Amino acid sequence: CASSPRTNTGELFF. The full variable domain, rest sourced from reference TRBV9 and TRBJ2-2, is DSGVTQTPKHLITATGQRVTLRCSPRSGDLSVYWYQQSLDQGLQFLIQYYNGEERAKGNILERFSAQQFPDLHSELNLSSLELGDSALYFCASSPRTNTGELFFGEGSRLTVL.

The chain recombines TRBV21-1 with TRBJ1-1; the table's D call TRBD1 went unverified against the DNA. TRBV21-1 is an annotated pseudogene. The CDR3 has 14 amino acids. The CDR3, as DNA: TGTGCCAGCAGCGCCCAGGACAGGGGGGCTGAAGCTTTCTTT. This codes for CASSAQDRGAEAFF.

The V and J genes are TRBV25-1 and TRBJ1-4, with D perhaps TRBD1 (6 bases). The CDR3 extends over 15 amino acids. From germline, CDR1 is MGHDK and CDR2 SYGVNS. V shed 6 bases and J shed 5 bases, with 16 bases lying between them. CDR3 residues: CASSETGRYNEKLFF. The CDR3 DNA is TGTGCCAGCAGCGAAACAGGGAGGTACAATGAAAAACTGTTTTTT.

CDR3 loop: CASRAAGIAGELFF. The CDR3 bases are TGTGCCAGCAGAGCGGCAGGGATCGCCGGGGAGCTGTTTTTT. The chain combines TRBV2 with TRBJ2-2; D tentatively fits TRBD1 or TRBD2 (5 bases each). The CDR3 length is 14 residues. V lost 6 bases and J lost 6, with 14 bases in between. Germline V gene sequence: CDR1 SNHLY, CDR2 FYNNEI. Together with reference TRBV2 and TRBJ2-2, the CDR3 gives the full variable domain: EPEVTQTPSHQVTQMGQEVILRCVPISNHLYFYWYRQILGQKVEFLVSFYNNEISEKSEIFDDQFSVERPDGSNFTLKIRSTKLEDSAMYFCASRAAGIAGELFFGEGSRLTVL.